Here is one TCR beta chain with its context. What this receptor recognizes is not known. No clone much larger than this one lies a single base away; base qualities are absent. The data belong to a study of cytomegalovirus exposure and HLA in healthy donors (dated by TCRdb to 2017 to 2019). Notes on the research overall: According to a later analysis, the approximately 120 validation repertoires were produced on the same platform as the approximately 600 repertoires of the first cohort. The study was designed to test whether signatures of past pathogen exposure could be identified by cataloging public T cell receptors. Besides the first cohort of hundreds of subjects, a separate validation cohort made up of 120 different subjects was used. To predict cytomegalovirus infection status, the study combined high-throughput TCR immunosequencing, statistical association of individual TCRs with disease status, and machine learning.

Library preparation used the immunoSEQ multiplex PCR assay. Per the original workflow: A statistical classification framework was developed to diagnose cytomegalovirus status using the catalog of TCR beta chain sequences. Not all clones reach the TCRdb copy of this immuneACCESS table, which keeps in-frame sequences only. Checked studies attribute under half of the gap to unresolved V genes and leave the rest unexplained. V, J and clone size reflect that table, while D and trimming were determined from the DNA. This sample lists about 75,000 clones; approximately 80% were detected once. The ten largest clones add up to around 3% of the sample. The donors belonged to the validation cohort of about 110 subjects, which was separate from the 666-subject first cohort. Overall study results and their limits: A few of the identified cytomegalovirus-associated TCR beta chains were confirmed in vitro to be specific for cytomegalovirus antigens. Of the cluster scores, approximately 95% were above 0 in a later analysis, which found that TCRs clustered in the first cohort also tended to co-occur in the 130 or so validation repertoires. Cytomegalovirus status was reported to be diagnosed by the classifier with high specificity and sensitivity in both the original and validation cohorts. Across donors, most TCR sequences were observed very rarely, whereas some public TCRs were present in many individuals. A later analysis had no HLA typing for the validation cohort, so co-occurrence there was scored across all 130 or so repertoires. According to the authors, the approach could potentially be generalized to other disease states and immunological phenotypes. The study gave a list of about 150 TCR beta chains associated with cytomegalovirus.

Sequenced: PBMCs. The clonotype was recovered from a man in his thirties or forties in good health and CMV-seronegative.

Here the CDR3 is given as CATGGAGSYNEQFF. The DNA reads TGTGCCACTGGGGGCGCTGGATCCTACAATGAGCAGTTCTTC. The V and J genes are TRBV19 and TRBJ2-1; the D region possibly corresponds to TRBD1 (6 bases align). The CDR3 covers 14 residues, taking in both the cysteine and the phenylalanine. The sequence is cut down to CDR3 DNA, 42 bases in frame from base 1. Trimming costs V 10 bases and J 1 base, and their ends lie 14 bases apart. The germline V gene (reference sequence) sets CDR1 to LNHDA and CDR2 to SQIVND. Beyond the CDR3, the reference TRBV19 and TRBJ2-1 genes provide the residues; the full variable domain reads: DGGITQSPKYLFRKEGQNVTLSCEQNLNHDAMYWYRQDPGQGLRLIYYSQIVNDFQKGDIAEGYSVSREKKESFPLTVTSAQKNPTAFYLCATGGAGSYNEQFFGPGTRLTVL.